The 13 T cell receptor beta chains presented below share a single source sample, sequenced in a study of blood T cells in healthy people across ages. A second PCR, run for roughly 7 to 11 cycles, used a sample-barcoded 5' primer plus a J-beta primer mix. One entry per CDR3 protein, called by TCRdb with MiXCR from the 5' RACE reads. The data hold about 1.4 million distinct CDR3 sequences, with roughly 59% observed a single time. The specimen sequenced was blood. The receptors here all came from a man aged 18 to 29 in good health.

DNA for the CDR3: TGCAGCGCCCGGGGAGGGGCCTCCTACGAGCAGTACTTC. It is translated as CSARGGASYEQYF. This rearrangement joins TRBV29-1 to TRBJ2-7; 7 bases fit TRBD2. The junction had 6 bases not matched to a gene; V was cut back by 7 bases and J by 0 bases. The CDR3 runs to 13 residues. The germline V gene encodes CDR1 SQVTM and CDR2 ANQGSEA.

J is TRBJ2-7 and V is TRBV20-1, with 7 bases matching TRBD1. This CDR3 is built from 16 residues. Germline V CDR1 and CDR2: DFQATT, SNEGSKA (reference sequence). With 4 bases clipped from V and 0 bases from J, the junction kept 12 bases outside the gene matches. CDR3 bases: TGCAGTGCTAATCCGGGACAGCCCCCGAGCTCCTACGAGCAGTACTTC. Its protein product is CSANPGQPPSSYEQYF.

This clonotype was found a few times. The CDR3 DNA follows: TGCAGCGTTCAGGGCAGGGTCACAGATACGCAGTATTTT. Translated: CSVQGRVTDTQYF. V and J are TRBV29-1 and TRBJ2-3; D is perhaps TRBD1 (5 bases). V was shortened by 5 bases and J by 2 bases, with 11 bases between the two germline ends. This CDR3 is built from 13 residues. Per the germline V gene, CDR1 is SQVTM and CDR2 is ANQGSEA.

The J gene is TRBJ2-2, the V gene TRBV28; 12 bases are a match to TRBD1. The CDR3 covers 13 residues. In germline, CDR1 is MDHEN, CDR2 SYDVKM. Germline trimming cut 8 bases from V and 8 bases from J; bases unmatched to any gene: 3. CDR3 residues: CASGTGGVGELFF. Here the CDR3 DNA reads TGTGCCAGCGGGACAGGGGGCGTGGGGGAGCTGTTTTTT.

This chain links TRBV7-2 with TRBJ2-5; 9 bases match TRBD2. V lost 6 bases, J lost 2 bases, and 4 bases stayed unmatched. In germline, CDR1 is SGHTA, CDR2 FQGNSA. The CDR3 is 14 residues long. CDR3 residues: CASRLAGTQETQYF. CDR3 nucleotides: TGTGCCAGCAGGCTAGCGGGGACACAAGAGACCCAGTACTTC. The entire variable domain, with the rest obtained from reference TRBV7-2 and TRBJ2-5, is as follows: GAGVSQSPSNKVTEKGKDVELRCDPISGHTALYWYRQSLGQGLEFLIYFQGNSAPDKSGLPSDRFSAERTGGSVSTLTIQRTQQEDSAVYLCASRLAGTQETQYFGPGTRLLVL.

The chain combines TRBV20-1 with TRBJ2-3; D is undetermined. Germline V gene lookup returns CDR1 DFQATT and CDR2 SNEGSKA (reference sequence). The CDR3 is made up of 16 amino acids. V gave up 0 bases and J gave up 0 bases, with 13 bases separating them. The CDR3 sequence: CSARDRAAPSTDTQYF. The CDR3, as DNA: TGCAGTGCTAGAGATAGGGCAGCCCCTAGCACAGATACGCAGTATTTT.

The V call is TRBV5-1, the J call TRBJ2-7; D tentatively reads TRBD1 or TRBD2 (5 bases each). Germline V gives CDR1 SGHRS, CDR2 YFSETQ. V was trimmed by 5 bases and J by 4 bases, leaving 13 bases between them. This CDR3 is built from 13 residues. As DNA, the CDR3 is TGCGCCAGCAGACTAGGGGACCCGTACGAGCAGTACTTC. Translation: CASRLGDPYEQYF.

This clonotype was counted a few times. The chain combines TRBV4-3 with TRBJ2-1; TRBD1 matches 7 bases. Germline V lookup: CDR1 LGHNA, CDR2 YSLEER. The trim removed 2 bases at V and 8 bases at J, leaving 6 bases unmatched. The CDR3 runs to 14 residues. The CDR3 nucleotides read TGCGCCAGCAGCCAACAAGACAGGGCCGATGAGCAGTTCTTC. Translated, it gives CASSQQDRADEQFF.

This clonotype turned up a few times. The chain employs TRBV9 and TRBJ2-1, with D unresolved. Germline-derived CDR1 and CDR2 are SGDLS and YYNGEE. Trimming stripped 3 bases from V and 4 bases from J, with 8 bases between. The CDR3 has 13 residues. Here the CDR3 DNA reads TGTGCCAGCAGCGCGCTGGTTTACAATGAGCAGTTCTTC. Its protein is CASSALVYNEQFF.

The CDR3 bases are TGTGCCAGCAGTTCCCAAGGACCTTTCGAGACCCAGTACTTC. It codes for CASSSQGPFETQYF. The chain employs TRBV27 and TRBJ2-5; no clear D. The CDR3 loop spans 14 amino acids. Trimming removed 4 bases from V and 5 bases from J, with 14 bases in between. Looked up from germline, CDR1 is MNHEY and CDR2 is SMNVEV (reference sequence).

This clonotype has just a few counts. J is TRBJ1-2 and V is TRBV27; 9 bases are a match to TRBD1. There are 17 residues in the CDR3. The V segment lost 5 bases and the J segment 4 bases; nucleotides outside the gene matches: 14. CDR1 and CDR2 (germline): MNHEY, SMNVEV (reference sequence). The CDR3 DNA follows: TGTGCCAGCAGTCCCTGGGACAGGGAACCCTCTCTCTATGGCTACACCTTC. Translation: CASSPWDREPSLYGYTF.

This CDR3 is CASSYSIGDRGNQPQHF. CDR3 sequence (DNA): TGTGCCAGCAGTTACTCGATAGGGGACAGGGGCAATCAGCCCCAGCATTTT. This rearrangement joins TRBV6-6 to TRBJ1-5; TRBD1 aligns across 9 bases. Looked up from germline, CDR1 is MNHNY and CDR2 is SVGAGI (reference sequence). Trimming removed 0 bases from V and 2 bases from J; junction bases left unmatched: 5. This CDR3 region has 17 residues.

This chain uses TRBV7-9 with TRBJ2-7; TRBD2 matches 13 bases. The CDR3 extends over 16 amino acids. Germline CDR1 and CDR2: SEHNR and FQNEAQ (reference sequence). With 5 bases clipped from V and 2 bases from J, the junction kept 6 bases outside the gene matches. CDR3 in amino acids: CASSGWTSGRTYEQYF. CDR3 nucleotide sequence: TGTGCCAGCAGCGGATGGACTAGCGGGAGAACCTACGAGCAGTACTTC. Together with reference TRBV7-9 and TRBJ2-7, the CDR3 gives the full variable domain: DTGVSQNPRHKITKRGQNVTFRCDPISEHNRLYWYRQTLGQGPEFLTYFQNEAQLEKSRLLSDRFSAERPKGSFSTLEIQRTEQGDSAMYLCASSGWTSGRTYEQYFGPGTRLTVT.